A single sample is the source of the 22 T cell receptor beta chains below, sequenced in a study of cytomegalovirus exposure and HLA in healthy donors. With 60 Vbeta and 13 Jbeta primers, the PCR was carried out. Some clones are missing from TCRdb's copy, which holds only in-frame ones; the method was immunoSEQ multiplex PCR. The table has 170,000 or so clones, approximately 86% seen once. Material: PBMCs. Source of these receptors: a woman under 30 in good health and CMV-seronegative.

This clone was observed a handful of times. The chain carries TRBV6-6 and TRBJ2-1; 7 nucleotides agree with TRBD1. The CDR3 contains 15 residues. The V segment lost 4 bases and the J segment 1 base; nucleotides outside the gene matches: 4. The germline V gene has CDR1 MNHNY and CDR2 SVGAGI (reference sequence). Here the CDR3 reads CASSLDRVSYNEQFF. Written as DNA, the CDR3 is TGTGCCAGCAGTTTAGACAGGGTATCCTACAATGAGCAGTTCTTC.

In its sample, this clone was seen a few times. The rearrangement links TRBV5-1 to TRBJ1-1; D perhaps matches TRBD1 (6 bases). The CDR3 sequence is 14 residues long. V lost 3 bases, J lost 7 bases, and 16 bases lay in between. From germline, CDR1 is SGHRS and CDR2 YFSETQ. CDR3 DNA: TGCGCCAGCAGCTCGAGGGACACAATAGGTGAAGCTTTCTTT. Its protein is CASSSRDTIGEAFF.

The chain carries TRBV5-1 and TRBJ2-3, with TRBD2 identical over 13 bases. V gave up 5 bases and J gave up 4 bases; unmatched junction bases: 13. Germline CDR1 and CDR2: SGHRS and YFSETQ. The CDR3 spans 18 residues. In nucleotides, the CDR3 is TGCGCCAGCAGGCCGGCGACTAGCGGGAGGCTTCGGTCAGATACGCAGTATTTT. This gives the protein CASRPATSGRLRSDTQYF.

The chain combines TRBV7-8 with TRBJ1-2; 8 bases map to TRBD1. J lost 7 bases, V lost 3 bases, and 4 bases had no gene match. In germline, CDR1 is SGHVS, CDR2 FQNEAQ. This CDR3 has 13 residues. This CDR3 reads CASSFTGGPGYTF. The CDR3 DNA follows: TGTGCCAGCAGCTTTACAGGGGGGCCTGGCTACACCTTC.

Regarding this clone: The germline gene is not matched at one end of the junction; a read error may be the cause. The chain recombines TRBV30 with TRBJ1-2; tentative D call: TRBD1 (6 bases). The length of the CDR3 is 14 residues. CDR1 and CDR2 (germline): GTSNPN, SVGIG (reference sequence). The CDR3 region is CAGSRTAANYGYTF. The CDR3, as DNA: TGTGCCGGGAGTAGGACAGCCGCTAACTATGGCTACACCTTC.

The J gene is TRBJ1-6, the V gene TRBV28; D remains unclear. There are 12 residues in the CDR3. Germline V gives CDR1 MDHEN, CDR2 SYDVKM. V lost 6 bases, J lost 4 bases, and 4 bases lay in between. The CDR3 coding sequence is TGTGCCAGCAGCCAGTATAATTCACCCCTCCACTTT. This encodes CASSQYNSPLHF.

The chain carries TRBV20-1 and TRBJ1-1, with unresolved D. Germline V gives CDR1 DFQATT, CDR2 SNEGSKA (reference sequence). The CDR3 loop spans 11 amino acids. Trimming removed 8 bases at V and 1 base at J, with 8 bases between. CDR3 sequence (DNA): TGCAGTCTTCGGGGGAACACTGAAGCTTTCTTT. Protein sequence: CSLRGNTEAFF.

DNA of the CDR3: TGCGCCAGCAGCTTGGAAGGACAGGGGAACTATGGCTACACCTTC. This encodes CASSLEGQGNYGYTF. This chain uses TRBV5-1 with TRBJ1-2, with 9 bases lining up with TRBD1. Germline V lookup: CDR1 SGHRS, CDR2 YFSETQ. The CDR3 is 15 residues long. Trimming cost V 0 bases and J 2 bases; bases outside gene matches: 2.

The chain carries TRBV2 and TRBJ2-1; 7 nucleotides agree with TRBD2. The CDR3 contains 11 residues. Germline trimming cut 6 bases from V and 7 bases from J; bases unmatched to any gene: 0. Germline V CDR1 and CDR2: SNHLY, FYNNEI. CDR3 in DNA: TGTGCCAGCAGCGGGGGGAATGAGCAGTTCTTC. This translates into CASSGGNEQFF.

This clone has only one observation. The CDR3 DNA reads TGTGCCAGCAAGCAGGGCCGTACCTCACCCCTCCACTTT. It encodes CASKQGRTSPLHF. The J gene is TRBJ1-6, the V gene TRBV6-5; D might be TRBD1 (5 bases). Looked up from germline, CDR1 is MNHEY and CDR2 is SVGAGI. The CDR3 extends over 13 amino acids. The ends were cut back, 7 bases at V and 10 bases at J, with 14 bases in the middle.

The chain couples TRBV30 to TRBJ1-1, with D uncertain. V lost 7 bases and J 4 bases, leaving 10 bases between the germline ends. CDR1 and CDR2 (germline): GTSNPN, SVGIG (reference sequence). The CDR3 spans 11 residues. The CDR3 here is CASSGITEAFF. The CDR3 DNA is TGTGCCTCCTCAGGAATCACTGAAGCTTTCTTT. Full variable domain (remainder filled in from reference TRBV30 and TRBJ1-1): SQTIHQWPATLVQPVGSPLSLECTVEGTSNPNLYWYRQAAGRGLQLLFYSVGIGQISSEVPQNLSASRPQDRQFILSSKKLLLSDSGFYLCASSGITEAFFGQGTRLTVV.

This rearrangement joins TRBV4-1 to TRBJ2-7; perhaps TRBD2 as D (6 bases). The germline V and J ends were trimmed by 4 bases and 1 base, with 17 bases remaining between them. CDR3 length equals 16 residues. Germline V CDR1 and CDR2: MGHRA, YSYEKL. The CDR3 nucleotides are TGCGCCAGCAGCCTTAAATCCGGGACTCCATCCTACGAGCAGTACTTC. Protein: CASSLKSGTPSYEQYF.

Notes on this clone: Additional DNA sequences in this sample encode the identical CDR3. This chain links TRBV5-6 with TRBJ1-4; possible D gene TRBD1, 6 bases. Germline lookup yields CDR1 SGHDT and CDR2 YYEEEE. The CDR3 is 14 amino acids. V lost 4 bases and J 8 bases, leaving 15 bases between the germline ends. This CDR3 is CASSGTGRGEKLFF. The CDR3 DNA sequence: TGTGCCAGCAGCGGTACAGGGAGGGGCGAAAAACTGTTTTTT.

This sequence joins TRBV7-3 and TRBJ2-3; D is possibly TRBD2 (6 bases). The CDR3 runs 16 residues. Trimming removed 3 bases at V and 5 bases at J, with 18 bases between. Germline assignment: CDR1 SGHTA and CDR2 FQGTGA. The CDR3 here is CASSLKSSRAGDTQYF. The DNA of the CDR3 is TGTGCCAGCAGCTTGAAGTCTAGCCGAGCGGGAGATACGCAGTATTTT.

The chain couples TRBV30 to TRBJ1-1; D gene uncertain. The ends were cut back, 0 bases at V and 2 bases at J, with 7 bases in the middle. The CDR3 runs 13 residues. Germline V CDR1 and CDR2: GTSNPN, SVGIG (reference sequence). In DNA form, the CDR3 reads TGTGCCTGGAGTGTAAACTTTAACACTGAAGCTTTCTTT. It is translated as CAWSVNFNTEAFF.

The V call is TRBV18, the J call TRBJ2-2; tentatively, D is TRBD2 (6 bases). This CDR3 contains 16 residues. Germline CDR1 KGHSH, CDR2 LQKENI. V dropped 3 bases and J dropped 7 bases, with 18 bases sitting between them. This CDR3 reads CASSPMASEYSGELFF. CDR3 DNA sequence: TGTGCCAGCTCACCTATGGCTAGCGAATACAGCGGGGAGCTGTTTTTT.

The chain joins TRBV30 to TRBJ1-2; 7 positions match TRBD1. This CDR3 spans 12 amino acids. The ends lost 7 bases at V and 2 bases at J; junction bases unmatched: 4. Germline CDR1 is GTSNPN and CDR2 is SVGIG (reference sequence). The CDR3 sequence is CASRQGNYGYTF. The CDR3 nucleotides are TGTGCCTCCCGACAGGGCAACTATGGCTACACCTTC.

J is TRBJ2-3 and V is TRBV6-4; a possible D gene is TRBD2 (6 bases). The V end lost 7 bases, the J end lost 4 bases, and 15 bases lay between the germline ends. The CDR3 sequence is 14 residues long. Germline assignment: CDR1 MRHNA and CDR2 SNTAGT. The CDR3 here is CASNHPGEADTQYF. CDR3 bases: TGTGCCAGCAACCACCCGGGGGAGGCAGATACGCAGTATTTT.

This chain uses TRBV18 with TRBJ2-3; a possible D gene is TRBD2 (5 bases). The ends were cut back, 2 bases at V and 7 bases at J, with 7 bases in the middle. Germline CDR1 reads KGHSH; CDR2 reads LQKENI. The CDR3 spans 12 residues. The CDR3 is CASSPRGNTQYF. The CDR3 nucleotides read TGTGCCAGCTCACCAAGAGGGAATACGCAGTATTTT.

This clone was seen only a few times. J is TRBJ1-1 and V is TRBV30, with a weak D call TRBD1 (6 bases). Germline CDR1 GTSNPN, CDR2 SVGIG (reference sequence). V was shortened by 8 bases and J by 8 bases, with 12 bases between the two germline ends. The CDR3 consists of 10 residues. The CDR3 region has the DNA TGTGCCGGAGGACAGAAGGAAGCTTTCTTT. Amino acid sequence: CAGGQKEAFF.

The chain is built from TRBV5-1 and TRBJ2-5, with 7 positions matching TRBD2. The CDR3 spans 15 residues. Trimming removed 0 bases from V and 4 bases from J; junction bases left unmatched: 6. CDR1 is SGHRS, CDR2 YFSETQ, per germline. CDR3 nucleotide sequence: TGCGCCAGCAGCTTGGCTGGGGAGGGCAGAGAGACCCAGTACTTC. Its translation is CASSLAGEGRETQYF.

V usage is TRBV18 and J usage is TRBJ2-7; unclear D gene. Germline CDR1 and CDR2: KGHSH and LQKENI. This CDR3 is 13 amino acids long. Trimming took 3 bases from V and 3 from J, leaving 9 bases between them. CDR3 sequence (DNA): TGTGCCAGCTCACCTCCAGGCGTCTACGAGCAGTACTTC. It specifies CASSPPGVYEQYF.